The 5 T cell receptor beta chains presented below share a single source sample, sequenced in a study of shared clonotypes between healthy human individuals. Naive CD8 cells lacked CD45RO, underwent positive selection for CCR7 and left out terminally differentiated effector memory CD45RA+ cells. Method: immunoSEQ multiplex PCR; TCRdb's copy keeps in-frame clones and lacks some. The data show some 2.1 million clones, just under 95% seen once. Sequenced input: naive CD8+ T cells from PBMCs. These receptors were taken from a young man in good health. Some clones in this sample may be carry-over from other donors' samples.

Regarding this clone: Different DNA sequences within this sample yield the same CDR3. The chain has TRBV27 and TRBJ2-7, with a tentative D call TRBD2 (6 bases). V was shortened by 5 bases and J by 4 bases, with 12 bases between the two germline ends. This CDR3 region has 13 residues. Germline V lookup: CDR1 MNHEY, CDR2 SMNVEV (reference sequence). DNA of the CDR3: TGTGCCAGCAGTCCCGGGAGAGCTTACGAGCAGTACTTC. Its translation: CASSPGRAYEQYF.

To note about this clone: The sample has other DNA sequences that encode this CDR3 too. V usage is TRBV7-9 and J usage is TRBJ2-1; 10 bases fit TRBD2. V was pared by 5 bases and J by 6 bases, with 7 bases of the junction left unmatched. The CDR3 extends over 15 amino acids. Germline CDR1 reads SEHNR; CDR2 reads FQNEAQ (reference sequence). The DNA for the CDR3 is TGTGCCAGCAGCCCACCCGGGACTAGCGTCAATGAGCAGTTCTTC. Translation: CASSPPGTSVNEQFF.

The rearrangement links TRBV19 to TRBJ2-1, with D possibly being TRBD1 (5 bases). The germline V gene encodes CDR1 LNHDA and CDR2 SQIVND (reference sequence). Trimming removed 10 bases at V and 0 bases at J, with 16 bases between. The CDR3 loop spans 15 amino acids. This CDR3 is CATLPVDNSYNEQFF. In DNA form, the CDR3 reads TGTGCCACCCTCCCGGTGGACAACTCCTACAATGAGCAGTTCTTC.

The chain is built from TRBV7-9 and TRBJ1-1; D is unresolved. Germline lookup yields CDR1 SEHNR and CDR2 FQNEAQ (reference sequence). Trimming took off 5 bases at V and 0 bases at J, with 16 bases between the two ends. The CDR3 sequence is 16 residues long. The CDR3 DNA reads TGTGCCAGCAGCCCTCGTGAGAGGCCGTTGAACACTGAAGCTTTCTTT. Protein sequence: CASSPRERPLNTEAFF.

The rearrangement uses TRBV15 and TRBJ2-7; TRBD2 matches 9 bases. Germline trimming cut 1 base from V and 4 bases from J; bases unmatched to any gene: 11. The V gene's germline CDR1 is LNHNV and CDR2 YYDKDF (reference sequence). The CDR3 length is 17 residues. CDR3 sequence reads: CATSRALIAGETYEQYF. The CDR3 DNA follows: TGTGCCACCAGCAGAGCCCTCATAGCGGGAGAGACGTACGAGCAGTACTTC.